These 12 T cell receptor beta chains originate from one sample sequenced in a study of Ad26.COV2.S vaccination and SARS-CoV-2 variants. The table came from immunoSEQ multiplex PCR; TCRdb's copy has only in-frame clones and leaves some out. This sample has fewer than 300,000 clones, with approximately 87% found just once. Treatment described: over 15 received Ad26.COV2.S at low or high dose, single or two shots; about 5 received placebo; per-sample allocation not given. The samples were gathered on day 63 after the first injection of vaccine or placebo. Here the sequenced sample was peripheral blood, taken in a trial of Ad26.COV2.S vaccine versus placebo. All receptors come from a person between 18 and 60 years old who received the Ad26.COV2.S COVID-19 vaccine or a placebo.

The chain couples TRBV5-1 to TRBJ1-2, with D uncertain. Trimming removed 0 bases from V and 2 bases from J, with 8 bases in between. Germline V CDR1 and CDR2: SGHRS, YFSETQ. The CDR3 consists of 14 residues. The CDR3: CASSLEAVNYGYTF. The CDR3 bases are TGCGCCAGCAGCTTGGAGGCCGTGAACTATGGCTACACCTTC. The full variable domain, in which reference TRBV5-1 and TRBJ1-2 provide the parts outside the CDR3, is KAGVTQTPRYLIKTRGQQVTLSCSPISGHRSVSWYQQTPGQGLQFLFEYFSETQRNKGNFPGRFSGRQFSNSRSEMNVSTLELGDSALYLCASSLEAVNYGYTFGSGTRLTVV.

This chain links TRBV11-3 with TRBJ2-1; 8 nucleotides match TRBD1. Germline CDR1 SGHNT, CDR2 YENEEA. This CDR3 has 15 residues. After removal of 1 base from V and 6 bases from J, the junction contained 5 bases not matched to a gene. This CDR3 reads CASSLGPGQGNEQFF. The CDR3 DNA reads TGTGCCAGCAGCTTAGGCCCCGGACAGGGCAATGAGCAGTTCTTC.

The chain is built from TRBV19 and TRBJ2-5; 15 nucleotides agree with TRBD2. Per germline, CDR1 LNHDA and CDR2 SQIVND (reference sequence). J gave up 2 bases and V 7 bases, and 2 bases lay outside the gene matches. This CDR3 contains 15 residues. CDR3 residues: CASTGLAGGQETQYF. The DNA of the CDR3 is TGTGCCAGTACCGGACTAGCGGGGGGGCAAGAGACCCAGTACTTC.

This chain links TRBV5-1 with TRBJ2-5, with no clear D. V was pared by 1 base and J by 5 bases, with 15 bases between. The CDR3 is 15 residues long. Germline values: CDR1 SGHRS, CDR2 YFSETQ. The CDR3: CASSLYGARGETQYF. CDR3 nucleotides: TGCGCCAGCAGCTTGTACGGAGCCCGCGGCGAGACCCAGTACTTC. Full variable domain (missing parts from reference TRBV5-1 and TRBJ2-5): KAGVTQTPRYLIKTRGQQVTLSCSPISGHRSVSWYQQTPGQGLQFLFEYFSETQRNKGNFPGRFSGRQFSNSRSEMNVSTLELGDSALYLCASSLYGARGETQYFGPGTRLLVL.

This chain connects TRBV5-6 to TRBJ1-3; possibly TRBD1 for D (5 bases). Deletions cut 6 bases from V and 0 bases from J, with 19 bases between. CDR1 is SGHDT and CDR2 is YYEEEE in the germline V gene. The CDR3 contains 17 residues. CDR3 region: CASTPPGGANSGNTIYF. For the CDR3, the DNA is TGTGCCAGCACCCCTCCGGGTGGGGCCAACTCTGGAAACACCATATATTTT.

The genes are TRBV24-1 and TRBJ2-5; the match to TRBD1 covers 8 bases. Germline CDR1 KGHDR, CDR2 SFDVKD. This CDR3 region has 14 residues. V was pared by 4 bases and J by 5 bases, with 5 bases of the junction left unmatched. The CDR3 bases are TGTGCCACCAGTGAAGCAGGGGGCACGGAGACCCAGTACTTC. It encodes CATSEAGGTETQYF.

This chain links TRBV6-2 or TRBV6-3 with TRBJ2-4; 10 positions match TRBD2. Germline V lookup: CDR1 MNHEY, CDR2 SVGEGT. This CDR3 region has 17 residues. After removal of 5 bases from V and 4 bases from J, the junction contained 11 bases not matched to a gene. The CDR3 reads CASSLTASGGLKNIQYF. Here the CDR3 DNA reads TGTGCCAGCAGTCTCACCGCTAGCGGGGGCCTAAAAAACATTCAGTACTTC.

This chain joins TRBV6-5 and TRBJ2-3; TRBD1 agrees at 9 bases. The CDR3 extends over 15 amino acids. Unmatched junction bases numbered 4, after V lost 5 bases and J lost 1 base. The germline CDR1 and CDR2 sequences are MNHEY and SVGAGI. The CDR3 protein is CASSRGQGRTDTQYF. As DNA, the CDR3 is TGTGCCAGCAGTCGGGGACAGGGACGCACAGATACGCAGTATTTT.

The CDR3 bases are TGTGCCAGCAGGGACGTGGACAGGTTGAACACTGAAGCTTTCTTT. Protein: CASRDVDRLNTEAFF. The chain has TRBV2 and TRBJ1-1; TRBD1 matches at 7 bases. The CDR3 runs 15 residues. The ends lost 6 bases at V and 0 bases at J; junction bases unmatched: 7. The germline V gene encodes CDR1 SNHLY and CDR2 FYNNEI.

This clone was counted a few times. The chain has TRBV12-3 or TRBV12-4 and TRBJ2-7; no definite D call. The CDR3 runs 11 residues. The V and J ends lost 6 bases and 5 bases respectively, with 8 bases between them. CDR3 DNA sequence: TGTGCCAGCAGGCGCACGAACGAGCAGTACTTC. Its protein is CASRRTNEQYF.

The chain links TRBV29-1 to TRBJ2-5; D is undetermined. In germline, CDR1 is SQVTM, CDR2 ANQGSEA. CDR3 size: 12 residues. The V end was cut by 8 bases, the J end by 5 bases, with 15 bases between. This chain's CDR3 is CSWMGAGETQYF. CDR3 in DNA: TGCAGCTGGATGGGCGCCGGGGAGACCCAGTACTTC. The variable domain in full, completed from reference TRBV29-1 and TRBJ2-5, reads SAVISQKPSRDICQRGTSLTIQCQVDSQVTMMFWYRQQPGQSLTLIATANQGSEATYESGFVIDKFPISRPNLTFSTLTVSNMSPEDSSIYLCSWMGAGETQYFGPGTRLLVL.

The chain couples TRBV3-1 (or the pseudogene TRBV3-2) to TRBJ2-6; D is unresolved. V was shortened by 0 bases and J by 7 bases, with 4 bases between the two germline ends. Looked up from germline, CDR1 is LGHDT and CDR2 is YNNKEL (reference sequence). The CDR3 has 13 residues. The CDR3 spells CASSQDKANVLTF. In nucleotides, the CDR3 is TGTGCCAGCAGCCAAGATAAAGCCAACGTCCTGACTTTC.